This T cell receptor (beta chain) originates from a study of T cell responses to AZD1222 COVID-19 vaccine. Trimming took 4 bases from V and 5 from J; bases not matched to a gene: 5. In germline, CDR1 is SGHKS, CDR2 YYEKEE (reference sequence). This CDR3 has 16 amino acids. The table came from immunoSEQ multiplex PCR; TCRdb's copy has only in-frame clones and leaves some out. The repertoire includes about 140,000 clones, 80% to 95% of them detected once, and around 3% sits in the top ten. Study-wide points: Mapped onto spike, vaccine-associated CD4 TCRs spanned it and were dominant at 160-218 and 743-854.

About this clone: Its cognate antigen is unknown.

The gene calls are TRBV5-5 and TRBJ2-3, with 15 bases aligning to TRBD2. The sample in question was peripheral blood, obtained on day 0 of AZD1222 vaccination. This receptor was taken from an adult in good health. CDR3 sequence (DNA): TGTGCCAGCAGCGAACCGGGACTAGCGGGAGGAGATACGCAGTATTTT. Translation gives CASSEPGLAGGDTQYF.